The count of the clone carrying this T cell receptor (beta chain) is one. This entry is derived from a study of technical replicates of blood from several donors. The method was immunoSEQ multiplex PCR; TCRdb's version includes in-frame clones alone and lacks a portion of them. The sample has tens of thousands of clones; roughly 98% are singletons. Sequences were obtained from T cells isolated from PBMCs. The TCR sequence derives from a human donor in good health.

The CDR3 bases are TGTGCCAGTAGTCCCGGGACAGGGCACACTGAAGCTTTCTTT. This gives the protein CASSPGTGHTEAFF. The gene calls are TRBV19 and TRBJ1-1, with TRBD1 identical over 9 bases. There are 14 residues in the CDR3. The junction had 4 bases not matched to a gene; V was cut back by 5 bases and J by 3 bases. Germline loops: CDR1 LNHDA, CDR2 SQIVND (reference sequence).